One T cell receptor (beta chain) is described in this entry. The CDR3 is 15 residues long. Germline lookup yields CDR1 SGHVS and CDR2 FQNEAQ. Trimming removed 1 base from V and 0 bases from J, with 7 bases in between. Sequencing was designed to attain a depth spanning 1 in 200,000 to 1 in 1 million T cells. Repertoires were generated with immunoSEQ multiplex PCR, while TCRdb's copy carries only in-frame clones and drops some. The sample shows over 45,000 clones, 45% to 70% of them seen only once. The sample is drawn from a study of cytotoxic CD8 clonotypes in ibrutinib-treated CLL. Specimen: PBMCs, collected after 24 months of ibrutinib treatment. V usage is TRBV7-8 and J usage is TRBJ1-3; D ambiguous. This receptor was identified in a human donor with chronic lymphocytic leukemia. As DNA, the CDR3 is TGTGCCAGCAGCTTAGTTACAGTCTCTGGAAACACCATATATTTT. It is translated as CASSLVTVSGNTIYF.